The present T cell receptor beta chain was sequenced within a study of T cell changes during pregnancy in multiple sclerosis. This clone was seen a few times. Method: immunoSEQ multiplex PCR; TCRdb's copy keeps in-frame clones and lacks some. The sample contains around 80,000 clones, 92% of which appear only once. Germline CDR1 reads MNHEY; CDR2 reads SVGAGI. V lost 5 bases to trimming and J lost 8 bases; unmatched junction nucleotides: 5. This CDR3 region has 13 residues. The rearrangement joins TRBV6-5 to TRBJ1-2; 10 bases match TRBD1. This TCR derives from a female donor with multiple sclerosis, enrolled in a pregnancy study. Source: peripheral blood, taken before pregnancy. The CDR3 spells CASSRQGALGYTF. The CDR3 DNA is TGTGCCAGCAGTAGACAGGGGGCGCTCGGCTACACCTTC.